This T cell receptor (beta chain) was sequenced during a study of control samples from healthy donors and cancer patients. Trimming left V 4 bases short and J 6 bases short, with 18 bases between. Germline CDR1 is MGHRA and CDR2 is YSYEKL. The CDR3 runs to 15 residues. Produced via immunoSEQ multiplex PCR; TCRdb's table is partial and in-frame only. The table lists about 55,000 clones, roughly 95% of them singletons. This clonotype was sampled from a woman aged 18-29 years in good health. Sequenced sample: blood. The chain joins TRBV4-1 to TRBJ1-2, with a tentative D call TRBD1 (5 bases). The CDR3 nucleotides are TGCGCCAGCAGCCCAAGGTTGGGGGGACTGGATGGCTACACCTTC. Its translation is CASSPRLGGLDGYTF.